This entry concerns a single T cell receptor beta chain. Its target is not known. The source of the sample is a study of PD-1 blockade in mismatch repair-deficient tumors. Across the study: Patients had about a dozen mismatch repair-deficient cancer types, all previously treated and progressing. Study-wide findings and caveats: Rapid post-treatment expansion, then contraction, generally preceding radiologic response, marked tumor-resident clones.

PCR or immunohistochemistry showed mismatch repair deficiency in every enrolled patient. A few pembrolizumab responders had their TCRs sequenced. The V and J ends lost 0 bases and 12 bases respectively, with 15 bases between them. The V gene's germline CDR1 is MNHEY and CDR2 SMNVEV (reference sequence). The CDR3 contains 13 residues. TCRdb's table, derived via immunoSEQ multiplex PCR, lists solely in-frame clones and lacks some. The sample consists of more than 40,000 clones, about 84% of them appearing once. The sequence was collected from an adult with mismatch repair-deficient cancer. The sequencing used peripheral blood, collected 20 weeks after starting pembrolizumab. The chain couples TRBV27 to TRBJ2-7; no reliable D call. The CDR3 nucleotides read TGTGCCAGCAGTTTATCGGTCCTCCATAGTCGGTACTTC. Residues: CASSLSVLHSRYF.